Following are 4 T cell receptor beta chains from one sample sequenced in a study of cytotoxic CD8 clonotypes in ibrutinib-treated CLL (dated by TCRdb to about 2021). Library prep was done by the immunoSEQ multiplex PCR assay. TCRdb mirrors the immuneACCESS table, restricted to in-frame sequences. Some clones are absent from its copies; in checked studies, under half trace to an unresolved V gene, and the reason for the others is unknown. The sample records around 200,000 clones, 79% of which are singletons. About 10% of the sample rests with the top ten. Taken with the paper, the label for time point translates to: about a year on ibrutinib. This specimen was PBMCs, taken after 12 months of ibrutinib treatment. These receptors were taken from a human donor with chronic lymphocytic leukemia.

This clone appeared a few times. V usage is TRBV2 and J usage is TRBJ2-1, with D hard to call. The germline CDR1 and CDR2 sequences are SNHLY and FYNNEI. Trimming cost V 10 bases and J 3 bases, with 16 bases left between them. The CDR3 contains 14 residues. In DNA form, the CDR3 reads TGTGCCATCCCCGGACCCACGGACTACAATGAGCAGTTCTTC. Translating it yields CAIPGPTDYNEQFF.

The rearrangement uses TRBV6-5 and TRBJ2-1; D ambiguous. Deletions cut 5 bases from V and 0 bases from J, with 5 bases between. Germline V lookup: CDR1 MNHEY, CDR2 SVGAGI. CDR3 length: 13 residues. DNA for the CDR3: TGTGCCAGCAGTCTAAACTCCTACAATGAGCAGTTCTTC. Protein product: CASSLNSYNEQFF.

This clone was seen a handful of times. The CDR3 loop reads CASSKGSSYGYTF. CDR3 DNA sequence: TGTGCCAGCAGCAAGGGGAGTAGCTATGGCTACACCTTC. The chain uses TRBV21-1 and TRBJ1-2. TRBV21-1 is a recognized pseudogene. CDR3 length: 13 residues.

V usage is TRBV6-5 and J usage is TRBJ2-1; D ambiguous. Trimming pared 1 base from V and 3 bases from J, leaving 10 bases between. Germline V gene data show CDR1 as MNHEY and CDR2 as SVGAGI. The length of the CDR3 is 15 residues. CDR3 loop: CASSYFQSLYNEQFF. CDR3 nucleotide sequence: TGTGCCAGCAGTTACTTCCAGTCCCTCTACAATGAGCAGTTCTTC.